One sample yielded the 27 T cell receptor beta chains listed below, sequenced in a study of CD8+CD57+ T cells in acquired aplastic anemia listed by TCRdb under 2018. Sequencing was performed on an Illumina HiSeq 2000. Genomic DNA was used as template for profiling of TCR beta VDJ combinations and CDR3 sequences. TCRdb redid the processing of the public reads, applying fastp at Q25 and MiXCR, and retained in-frame beta chains. Every entry covers one CDR3 protein and lists the most common genes and DNA from its rows. The sample data list approximately 170,000 distinct CDR3 sequences, and around 60% of these were observed just once. Together, the top ten hold over 40% of the sample. Sequenced sample: sorted CD4+, CD8+, or CD8+CD57+ T cells (not recorded which) from PBMCs. The receptor source for this set is a human donor in good health.

This clonotype was picked up a small number of times. The CDR3 spells CASSLTGGEQYF. In DNA form, the CDR3 reads TGTGCCAGCAGTTTAACAGGCGGCGAGCAGTACTTC. This chain uses TRBV12-3 or TRBV12-4 with TRBJ2-7; D may be TRBD1 (5 bases). Between the trimmed V and J ends, which lost 2 bases and 6 bases, there was a span of 8 bases. The length of the CDR3 is 12 residues.

This clonotype came up a few times. The chain has TRBV19 and TRBJ2-7; D tentatively reads TRBD1 or TRBD2 (5 bases each). The CDR3 length is 13 residues. CDR1 is LNHDA and CDR2 is SQIVND in the germline V gene (reference sequence). Trimming removed 1 base at V and 6 bases at J, with 10 bases between. The CDR3 coding sequence is TGTGCCAGTAGTATAGGGGGGACGGTCGAGCAGTACTTC. This codes for CASSIGGTVEQYF.

The V call is TRBV24-1, the J call TRBJ2-3; tentative D call: TRBD1 (5 bases). The CDR3 consists of 16 residues. The V gene lost 1 base and the J gene lost 6 bases, with 16 bases spanning the gap. Per the germline V gene, CDR1 is KGHDR and CDR2 is SFDVKD. The CDR3 sequence: CATSDFGSDGADTQYF. The CDR3, as DNA: TGTGCCACCAGTGATTTTGGGTCGGATGGGGCGGATACGCAGTATTTT.

This clonotype was observed at least ten times. The chain joins TRBV6-5 to TRBJ2-5; 11 nucleotides match TRBD1. CDR1 and CDR2 (germline): MNHEY, SVGAGI. Germline trimming cut 4 bases from V and 1 base from J; bases unmatched to any gene: 8. The CDR3 sequence is 17 residues long. The CDR3 DNA follows: TGTGCCAGCAGTTTCTCCCCGGACAGGGGGCCCCAAGAGACCCAGTACTTC. It translates to CASSFSPDRGPQETQYF.

The chain carries TRBV10-3 and TRBJ1-2; possibly TRBD1 for D (6 bases). The CDR3 consists of 14 residues. CDR1 is ENHRY, CDR2 SYGVKD, per germline. Trimming cost V 4 bases and J 4 bases, with 13 bases left between them. The CDR3 sequence: CAISGTGLSYGYTF. CDR3 bases: TGTGCCATCAGTGGAACAGGGCTCTCCTATGGCTACACCTTC.

The chain combines TRBV30 with TRBJ2-1; possibly TRBD1 or TRBD2 for D (5 bases each). Germline CDR1 GTSNPN, CDR2 SVGIG (reference sequence). Trimming pared 2 bases from V and 2 bases from J, leaving 13 bases between. CDR3 size: 15 residues. CDR3 in DNA: TGTGCCTGGAGTAAAGGGGAGTCCCCCTACAATGAGCAGTTCTTC. Its protein product is CAWSKGESPYNEQFF. Based on the CDR3 plus reference TRBV30 and TRBJ2-1, the full variable domain is SQTIHQWPATLVQPVGSPLSLECTVEGTSNPNLYWYRQAAGRGLQLLFYSVGIGQISSEVPQNLSASRPQDRQFILSSKKLLLSDSGFYLCAWSKGESPYNEQFFGPGTRLTVL.

Ten or more counts support this clonotype. The chain combines TRBV5-5 with TRBJ2-1; no clear D. The CDR3 covers 13 residues. Trimming pared 3 bases from V and 1 base from J, leaving 5 bases between. CDR1 is SGHKS and CDR2 is YYEKEE in the germline V gene (reference sequence). The CDR3 sequence: CASSSESYNEQFF. The DNA of the CDR3 is TGTGCCAGCAGCTCCGAGTCCTACAATGAGCAGTTCTTC. The whole variable domain, filled in from reference TRBV5-5 and TRBJ2-1, reads DAGVTQSPTHLIKTRGQQVTLRCSPISGHKSVSWYQQVLGQGPQFIFQYYEKEERGRGNFPDRFSARQFPNYSSELNVNALLLGDSALYLCASSSESYNEQFFGPGTRLTVL.

This rearrangement joins TRBV7-6 to TRBJ2-5, with 11 bases that match TRBD1. Germline V lookup: CDR1 SGHVS, CDR2 FNYEAQ. Trimming took 4 bases from V and 4 from J; bases not matched to a gene: 2. CDR3 length: 14 residues. CDR3 protein: CASSSGQGAETQYF. The CDR3 region has the DNA TGTGCCAGCAGCTCCGGACAGGGGGCAGAGACCCAGTACTTC.

This clonotype was detected ten times or more. The V and J genes are TRBV4-3 and TRBJ1-4, with D unresolved. Germline values: CDR1 LGHNA, CDR2 YSLEER. Trimming took off 3 bases at V and 3 bases at J, with 8 bases between the two ends. The CDR3 runs 14 residues. The CDR3 region is CASSQGFANEKLFF. In nucleotides, the CDR3 is TGCGCCAGCAGCCAGGGTTTTGCTAATGAAAAACTGTTTTTT.

The chain is built from TRBV7-9 and TRBJ2-7; D unresolved. This CDR3 has 14 residues. The germline V gene has CDR1 SEHNR and CDR2 FQNEAQ (reference sequence). The V end was cut by 3 bases, the J end by 2 bases, with 11 bases between. The CDR3 sequence: CASSLYKGTYEQYF. CDR3 in DNA: TGTGCCAGCAGCTTGTACAAGGGAACCTACGAGCAGTACTTC.

This clonotype occurred many times. The chain carries TRBV29-1 and TRBJ2-3; 14 bases agree with TRBD2. The length of the CDR3 is 16 residues. Germline CDR1 is SQVTM and CDR2 is ANQGSEA. In DNA form, the CDR3 reads TGCAGTTTAAGAGGGACTAGCGGGAGTTTGACAGATACGCAGTATTTT. It is translated as CSLRGTSGSLTDTQYF.

There are many counts of this clonotype. This chain connects TRBV7-2 to TRBJ1-1; no definite D call. Between the trimmed V and J ends, which lost 1 base and 0 bases, there was a span of 6 bases. The germline gives CDR1 SGHTA, CDR2 FQGNSA. This CDR3 has 14 amino acids. The CDR3 sequence is CASSLEPMNTEAFF. The CDR3, as DNA: TGTGCCAGCAGCTTAGAGCCAATGAACACTGAAGCTTTCTTT.

For this clonotype: This could be a read error, since a much larger clone is one nucleotide away. The chain recombines TRBV7-3 with TRBJ2-2; D remains ambiguous. Germline V lookup: CDR1 SGHTA, CDR2 FQGTGA. This CDR3 is built from 13 residues. V was pared by 5 bases and J by 1 base, with 5 bases between. The DNA of the CDR3 is TGTGCCAGCAGCGCCGAGAACACCGGGGAGCTGTTTTTT. Translated, it gives CASSAENTGELFF.

The chain combines TRBV9 with TRBJ2-1; perhaps TRBD2 as D (6 bases). CDR3 length: 14 amino acids. Germline V gene data show CDR1 as SGDLS and CDR2 as YYNGEE. V gave up 2 bases and J gave up 7 bases, with 13 bases separating them. The CDR3 DNA is TGTGCCAGCAGCGTCAGCGGGCATGAGAATGAGCAGTTCTTC. Translated: CASSVSGHENEQFF. The full variable domain, completed using reference TRBV9 and TRBJ2-1, is DSGVTQTPKHLITATGQRVTLRCSPRSGDLSVYWYQQSLDQGLQFLIQYYNGEERAKGNILERFSAQQFPDLHSELNLSSLELGDSALYFCASSVSGHENEQFFGPGTRLTVL.

This rearrangement joins TRBV7-8 to TRBJ2-7, with TRBD1 as a possible D gene (7 bases). From germline, CDR1 is SGHVS and CDR2 FQNEAQ. Deletions cut 1 base from V and 4 bases from J, with 14 bases between. The CDR3 runs 15 residues. CDR3 region: CASSLDGRGVYEQYF. CDR3 nucleotides: TGTGCCAGCAGCTTAGATGGCAGGGGGGTTTACGAGCAGTACTTC. Full variable domain (missing parts from reference TRBV7-8 and TRBJ2-7): GAGVSQSPRYKVAKRGQDVALRCDPISGHVSLFWYQQALGQGPEFLTYFQNEAQLDKSGLPSDRFFAERPEGSVSTLKIQRTQQEDSAVYLCASSLDGRGVYEQYFGPGTRLTVT.

The chain couples TRBV20-1 to TRBJ2-7; TRBD2 might be the D (6 bases). V gave up 3 bases and J gave up 7 bases, with 10 bases separating them. The CDR3 loop spans 11 amino acids. Germline V gene sequence: CDR1 DFQATT, CDR2 SNEGSKA (reference sequence). CDR3 loop: CSARDYNEQYF. The CDR3 nucleotides are TGCAGTGCTAGGGACTACAATGAGCAGTACTTC.

The chain couples TRBV2 to TRBJ1-2; D ambiguous. The CDR3 spans 11 residues. V gave up 2 bases and J gave up 7 bases, with 5 bases separating them. Germline lookup yields CDR1 SNHLY and CDR2 FYNNEI. The CDR3 DNA follows: TGTGCCAGCAGTGAAATCCTTGGCTACACCTTC. Its protein product is CASSEILGYTF. Variable domain in full (rest from reference TRBV2 and TRBJ1-2): EPEVTQTPSHQVTQMGQEVILRCVPISNHLYFYWYRQILGQKVEFLVSFYNNEISEKSEIFDDQFSVERPDGSNFTLKIRSTKLEDSAMYFCASSEILGYTFGSGTRLTVV.

The chain joins TRBV7-3 to TRBJ2-5, with a possible D match to TRBD2 (6 bases). CDR1 and CDR2 from the germline V gene are SGHTA and FQGTGA. The CDR3 is made up of 15 amino acids. Trimming took off 3 bases at V and 1 base at J, with 12 bases between the two ends. In nucleotides, the CDR3 is TGTGCCAGCAGCTTTGGGCGGGGTCCCCAAGAGACCCAGTACTTC. Its protein product is CASSFGRGPQETQYF. The variable domain in full, completed from reference TRBV7-3 and TRBJ2-5, reads GAGVSQTPSNKVTEKGKYVELRCDPISGHTALYWYRQSLGQGPEFLIYFQGTGAADDSGLPNDRFFAVRPEGSVSTLKIQRTERGDSAVYLCASSFGRGPQETQYFGPGTRLLVL.

The chain combines TRBV3-1 with TRBJ1-1; D gene ambiguous. Trimming took off 0 bases at V and 6 bases at J, with 5 bases between the two ends. CDR3 length: 12 amino acids. CDR1 is LGHDT and CDR2 is YNNKEL in the germline V gene (reference sequence). The CDR3, as DNA: TGTGCCAGCAGCCAAGATAACGCTGAAGCTTTCTTT. This sequence encodes CASSQDNAEAFF.

The chain links TRBV9 to TRBJ1-1, with D tentatively TRBD1 (6 bases). The V gene's germline CDR1 is SGDLS and CDR2 YYNGEE. V was cut by 4 bases and J by 3 bases, with 10 bases left in between. The CDR3 runs to 13 residues. The CDR3: CASSQQGYTEAFF. In nucleotides, the CDR3 is TGTGCCAGCAGCCAACAGGGTTACACTGAAGCTTTCTTT.

The table lists this clonotype with many counts. This sequence joins TRBV7-6 and TRBJ2-3; D ambiguous. Germline lookup yields CDR1 SGHVS and CDR2 FNYEAQ. This CDR3 spans 15 amino acids. Between the trimmed V and J ends, which lost 1 base and 2 bases, there was a span of 10 bases. The CDR3 loop reads CASSLGRAPTDTQYF. The CDR3 nucleotides read TGTGCCAGCAGCTTAGGAAGGGCCCCCACAGATACGCAGTATTTT.

With regard to this clonotype: Being one base from a much bigger clone, this may be a read error. V is TRBV6-5 and J is TRBJ1-5; the D is unclear. CDR1 MNHEY and CDR2 SVGAGI come from the germline V gene. The CDR3 is 12 amino acids. Trimming left V 5 bases short and J 6 bases short, with 8 bases between. The CDR3 reads CASSEGSQPQHF. The CDR3 coding sequence is TGTGCCAGCAGTGAGGGAAGTCAGCCCCAGCATTTT.

The rearrangement uses TRBV7-9 and TRBJ1-6; 10 bases fit TRBD1. The trim removed 3 bases at V and 5 bases at J, leaving 13 bases unmatched. This CDR3 spans 19 amino acids. Germline V lookup: CDR1 SEHNR, CDR2 FQNEAQ (reference sequence). CDR3 sequence: CASSLGTGARSGDNSPLHF. The CDR3 DNA follows: TGTGCCAGCAGCTTGGGGACAGGGGCTCGCTCAGGGGATAATTCACCCCTCCACTTT.

The chain employs TRBV6-5 and TRBJ1-5; D remains ambiguous. The CDR3 is 15 amino acids. The ends were cut back, 4 bases at V and 7 bases at J, with 17 bases in the middle. Per the germline V gene, CDR1 is MNHEY and CDR2 is SVGAGI. As DNA, the CDR3 is TGTGCCAGCAGTTTCGATGTGGGGTCTCGGCAGCCCCAGCATTTT. Residues: CASSFDVGSRQPQHF.

The J gene is TRBJ1-6, the V gene TRBV9; TRBD1 agrees at 7 bases. Germline CDR1 SGDLS, CDR2 YYNGEE. CDR3 length: 14 residues. V trimming: 0 bases; J trimming: 9 bases; junction bases outside the gene matches: 3. The CDR3 DNA reads TGTGCCAGCAGCGTAGGAGGGGGCCGTTCACCCCTCCACTTT. Protein: CASSVGGGRSPLHF. Supplemented by reference TRBV9 and TRBJ1-6, the full variable domain reads DSGVTQTPKHLITATGQRVTLRCSPRSGDLSVYWYQQSLDQGLQFLIQYYNGEERAKGNILERFSAQQFPDLHSELNLSSLELGDSALYFCASSVGGGRSPLHFGNGTRLTVT.

The genes are TRBV7-9 and TRBJ2-2; D not certain. Germline V CDR1 and CDR2: SEHNR, FQNEAQ (reference sequence). With 3 bases removed from V and 4 bases from J, the gap between germline ends came to 6 bases. The length of the CDR3 is 13 residues. Here the CDR3 DNA reads TGTGCCAGCAGCTTGACGGTCACCGGGGAGCTGTTTTTT. As protein: CASSLTVTGELFF. Combining the CDR3 with reference TRBV7-9 and TRBJ2-2 gives the whole variable domain DTGVSQNPRHKITKRGQNVTFRCDPISEHNRLYWYRQTLGQGPEFLTYFQNEAQLEKSRLLSDRFSAERPKGSFSTLEIQRTEQGDSAMYLCASSLTVTGELFFGEGSRLTVL.

The chain uses TRBV19 and TRBJ2-7, with TRBD2 matching over 7 bases. The CDR3 contains 13 residues. Looked up from germline, CDR1 is LNHDA and CDR2 is SQIVND (reference sequence). J was trimmed by 1 base and V by 5 bases; bases with no gene match: 2. The CDR3 coding sequence is TGTGCCAGTAGTGGGACTAATTCCTACGAGCAGTACTTC. This sequence encodes CASSGTNSYEQYF.